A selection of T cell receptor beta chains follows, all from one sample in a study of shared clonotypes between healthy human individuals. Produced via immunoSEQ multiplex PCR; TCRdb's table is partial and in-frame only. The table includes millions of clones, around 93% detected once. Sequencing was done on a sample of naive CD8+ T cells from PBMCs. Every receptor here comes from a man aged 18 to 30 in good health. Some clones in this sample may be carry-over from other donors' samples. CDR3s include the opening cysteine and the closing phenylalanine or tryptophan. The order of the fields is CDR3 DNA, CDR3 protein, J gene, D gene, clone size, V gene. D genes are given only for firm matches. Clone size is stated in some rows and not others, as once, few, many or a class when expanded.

CDR3nt: TGTGCCAGCAGCAGCCGGGACAAGCAAGAGACCCAGTACTTC
CDR3aa: CASSSRDKQETQYF
j_gene: TRBJ2-5
d_gene: -
abundance: once
v_gene: TRBV7-2

CDR3nt: TGTGCCAGCAGCCAAGCCATATGGGGGGCCCAAGAGACCCAGTACTTC
CDR3aa: CASSQAIWGAQETQYF
j_gene: TRBJ2-5
d_gene: -
abundance: -
v_gene: TRBV14

CDR3nt: TGTGCCAGCAGCTCCGGACTACACAATGAGCAGTTCTTC
CDR3aa: CASSSGLHNEQFF
j_gene: TRBJ2-1
d_gene: -
abundance: -
v_gene: TRBV7-9

CDR3nt: TGTGCCAGCTCACCATCCTTCAGAACGAGGGGTCTGTCTGGAAAACTGTTTTTT
CDR3aa: CASSPSFRTRGLSGKLFF
j_gene: TRBJ1-4
d_gene: -
abundance: -
v_gene: TRBV18

CDR3nt: TGTGCCAGCAGCTTAACGGCAGGAGCAAATGAAAAACTGTTTTTT
CDR3aa: CASSLTAGANEKLFF
j_gene: TRBJ1-4
d_gene: -
abundance: -
v_gene: TRBV7-8

CDR3nt: TGTGCCAGCAGCTCGGGGGACCCGCCCTACGAGCAGTACTTC
CDR3aa: CASSSGDPPYEQYF
j_gene: TRBJ2-7
d_gene: -
abundance: -
v_gene: TRBV5-4

CDR3nt: TGTGCCAGTAGTATTTACGGGCCTAGCGGGAGGGCCGGCGGGGAGCTGTTTTTT
CDR3aa: CASSIYGPSGRAGGELFF
j_gene: TRBJ2-2
d_gene: TRBD2
abundance: -
v_gene: TRBV19

CDR3nt: TGTGCCAGCAGGACAGGGATATTCACTGAAGCTTTCTTT
CDR3aa: CASRTGIFTEAFF
j_gene: TRBJ1-1
d_gene: TRBD1
abundance: once
v_gene: TRBV6-1

CDR3nt: TGTGCCAGCAGCCCCGGGGCCGGGGACGAGCAGTACTTC
CDR3aa: CASSPGAGDEQYF
j_gene: TRBJ2-7
d_gene: -
abundance: -
v_gene: TRBV5-8

CDR3nt: TGTGCCAGCAGCCCAACAGCTCCTAGCGGGAGCCCCGATACGCAGTATTTT
CDR3aa: CASSPTAPSGSPDTQYF
j_gene: TRBJ2-3
d_gene: TRBD2
abundance: -
v_gene: TRBV7-6

CDR3nt: TGTGCCAGCACCTCAGAGGCGGGCTCCTACAATGAGCAGTTCTTC
CDR3aa: CASTSEAGSYNEQFF
j_gene: TRBJ2-1
d_gene: -
abundance: -
v_gene: TRBV28

CDR3nt: TGTGCCAGCAGGCAAGGGAAAACTAGCACAGATACGCAGTATTTT
CDR3aa: CASRQGKTSTDTQYF
j_gene: TRBJ2-3
d_gene: -
abundance: -
v_gene: TRBV11-2

CDR3nt: TGTGCCAGCAGTTTGGACAGTGTCAATGAGCAGTTCTTC
CDR3aa: CASSLDSVNEQFF
j_gene: TRBJ2-1
d_gene: -
abundance: -
v_gene: TRBV6-6

CDR3nt: TGTGCCAGCAGCGTAGCTGTGGTCCAGCTCAATGAGCAGTTCTTC
CDR3aa: CASSVAVVQLNEQFF
j_gene: TRBJ2-1
d_gene: -
abundance: -
v_gene: TRBV9

CDR3nt: TGCAGCGTTGTGGGGCGCGACTATGGCTACACCTTC
CDR3aa: CSVVGRDYGYTF
j_gene: TRBJ1-2
d_gene: -
abundance: -
v_gene: TRBV29-1

CDR3nt: TGTGCCAGCTCCGGACAGGTAAACACTGAAGCTTTCTTT
CDR3aa: CASSGQVNTEAFF
j_gene: TRBJ1-1
d_gene: TRBD1
abundance: -
v_gene: TRBV19

CDR3nt: TGTGCCAGCAGCCAAGCCGGGACTAGCAAGTGGCACGAGCAGTACTTC
CDR3aa: CASSQAGTSKWHEQYF
j_gene: TRBJ2-7
d_gene: TRBD2
abundance: -
v_gene: TRBV14

CDR3nt: TGTGCCACCAGCAGTACCTTGACTAGCAGACAAGAGACCCAGTACTTC
CDR3aa: CATSSTLTSRQETQYF
j_gene: TRBJ2-5
d_gene: TRBD2
abundance: -
v_gene: TRBV15

CDR3nt: TGTGCCAGTAGCCCGGGACGGAGCTATGGCTACACCTTC
CDR3aa: CASSPGRSYGYTF
j_gene: TRBJ1-2
d_gene: -
abundance: once
v_gene: TRBV19

CDR3nt: TGTGCCAGCAGTGACTCTTGGGGCACTGAAGCTTTCTTT
CDR3aa: CASSDSWGTEAFF
j_gene: TRBJ1-1
d_gene: -
abundance: -
v_gene: TRBV6-4

CDR3nt: TGTGCCAGCAGCTTGGCCGCGGATGACACTGAAGCTTTCTTT
CDR3aa: CASSLAADDTEAFF
j_gene: TRBJ1-1
d_gene: -
abundance: -
v_gene: TRBV5-5

CDR3nt: TGTGCCAGCAGCTTGGTACAAGCGAGCTCCTACGAGCAGTACTTC
CDR3aa: CASSLVQASSYEQYF
j_gene: TRBJ2-7
d_gene: -
abundance: -
v_gene: TRBV5-4

CDR3nt: TGTGCCAGCAGTTTATCTCGGGACGGTCCCTACGAGCAGTACTTC
CDR3aa: CASSLSRDGPYEQYF
j_gene: TRBJ2-7
d_gene: -
abundance: -
v_gene: TRBV28

CDR3nt: TGTGCCAGCAGCTTAACGTGGGGGTGGGAGCAGTACTTC
CDR3aa: CASSLTWGWEQYF
j_gene: TRBJ2-7
d_gene: -
abundance: -
v_gene: TRBV7-2

CDR3nt: TGTGCCAGCAGCCCCAGTAACTATGGCTACACCTTC
CDR3aa: CASSPSNYGYTF
j_gene: TRBJ1-2
d_gene: -
abundance: once
v_gene: TRBV7-2

CDR3nt: TGCGCCAGCAGCTTGGAGGCAGGTGGGAACTATGGCTACACCTTC
CDR3aa: CASSLEAGGNYGYTF
j_gene: TRBJ1-2
d_gene: -
abundance: -
v_gene: TRBV5-1

CDR3nt: TGTGCCAGCAGCCGGGATGACCTTACCGGGGAGCTGTTTTTT
CDR3aa: CASSRDDLTGELFF
j_gene: TRBJ2-2
d_gene: -
abundance: -
v_gene: TRBV27

CDR3nt: TGTGCCAGCAGTGGCGGTGTTAAGGTGTTCGAGACCCAGTACTTC
CDR3aa: CASSGGVKVFETQYF
j_gene: TRBJ2-5
d_gene: -
abundance: -
v_gene: TRBV6-1